This TCR beta chain is from a study of shared clonotypes between healthy human individuals. This clone was seen a single time. The CDR3 sequence is 13 residues long. Germline CDR1 and CDR2: SGHKS and YYEKEE (reference sequence). The ends were cut back, 0 bases at V and 4 bases at J, with 8 bases in the middle. Profiling relied on immunoSEQ multiplex PCR, and the TCRdb table lists in-frame clones only, not all of them. Of about 1.5 million clones listed, 98% are singletons. This chain links TRBV5-5 with TRBJ2-7; D call uncertain. The specimen was naive CD4+ T cells sorted from blood. Stated subset: CD45RA+ positively selected. This sequence was found in a man aged 25-45 years in good health. Here the CDR3 reads CASSLGYMYEQYF. The CDR3 nucleotides are TGTGCCAGCAGCTTGGGTTATATGTACGAGCAGTACTTC.